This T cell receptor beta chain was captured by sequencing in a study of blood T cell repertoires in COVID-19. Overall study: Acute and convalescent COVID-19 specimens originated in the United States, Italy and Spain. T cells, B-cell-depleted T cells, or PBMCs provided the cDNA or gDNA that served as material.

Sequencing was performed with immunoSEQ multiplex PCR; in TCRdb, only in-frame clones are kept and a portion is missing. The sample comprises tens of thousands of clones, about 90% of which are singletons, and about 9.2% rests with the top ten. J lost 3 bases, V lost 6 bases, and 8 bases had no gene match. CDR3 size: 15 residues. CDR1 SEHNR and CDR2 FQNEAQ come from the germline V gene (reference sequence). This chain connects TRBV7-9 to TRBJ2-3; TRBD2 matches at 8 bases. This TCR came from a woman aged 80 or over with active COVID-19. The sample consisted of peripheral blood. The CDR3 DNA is TGTGCCAGCAGGCGAGCGGGGGCCGAAACAGATACGCAGTATTTT. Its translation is CASRRAGAETDTQYF. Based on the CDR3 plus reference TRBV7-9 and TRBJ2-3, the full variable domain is DTGVSQNPRHKITKRGQNVTFRCDPISEHNRLYWYRQTLGQGPEFLTYFQNEAQLEKSRLLSDRFSAERPKGSFSTLEIQRTEQGDSAMYLCASRRAGAETDTQYFGPGTRLTVL.